One sample yielded the 28 T cell receptor beta chains listed below, sequenced in a study of T cells in Graves' hyperthyroidism and ophthalmopathy. RNA transcripts provided the source from which TCR beta CDR3 regions were amplified. The study used the HTBI primer set for a first-round RT-PCR of the TCR CDR3. One entry per CDR3 protein, called by TCRdb with MiXCR from the multiplex PCR reads. The profile shows 550,000 to 600,000 distinct CDR3 sequences, 11% to 15% of them singletons. The sample consisted of blood. Receptor source: a woman younger than 35 with Graves' ophthalmopathy.

This clonotype came up many times. The chain links TRBV7-3 to TRBJ2-7; 7 positions match TRBD2. V shed 3 bases and J 0 bases; nucleotides not matched to a gene: 5. Germline V lookup: CDR1 SGHTA, CDR2 FQGTGA. CDR3 length: 15 amino acids. The CDR3 DNA follows: TGTGCCAGCAGCTTTGGGGGAGGGCCCTCCTACGAGCAGTACTTC. It translates to CASSFGGGPSYEQYF.

The genes are TRBV19 and TRBJ1-2, with 8 bases matching TRBD1. The germline V gene encodes CDR1 LNHDA and CDR2 SQIVND (reference sequence). The trim removed 7 bases at V and 4 bases at J, leaving 8 bases unmatched. CDR3 length: 14 residues. CDR3 bases: TGTGCCAGTAATCCGGGACAGGCTCTCTATGGCTACACCTTC. This codes for CASNPGQALYGYTF.

This clonotype was found many times. The rearrangement uses TRBV12-3 or TRBV12-4 and TRBJ2-7; 8 nucleotides agree with TRBD1. Unmatched junction bases numbered 11, after V lost 3 bases and J lost 7 bases. The CDR3 consists of 15 residues. The CDR3 DNA reads TGTGCCAGCAGTTTTCGGAAACCCGGGACAGGAGAGCAGTACTTC. It encodes CASSFRKPGTGEQYF.

This clonotype has ten or more counts. The chain carries TRBV28 and TRBJ2-1; D tentatively fits TRBD1 or TRBD2 (6 bases each). This CDR3 is 12 amino acids long. Germline V lookup: CDR1 MDHEN, CDR2 SYDVKM. Trimming took off 8 bases at V and 8 bases at J, with 13 bases between the two ends. Here the CDR3 reads CASVTGADEQFF. CDR3 sequence (DNA): TGTGCCAGCGTGACGGGGGCCGATGAGCAGTTCTTC. The variable domain in full, completed from reference TRBV28 and TRBJ2-1, reads DVKVTQSSRYLVKRTGEKVFLECVQDMDHENMFWYRQDPGLGLRLIYFSYDVKMKEKGDIPEGYSVSREKKERFSLILESASTNQTSMYLCASVTGADEQFFGPGTRLTVL.

This clonotype was observed a handful of times. The rearrangement joins TRBV7-2 to TRBJ2-2; 10 bases align to TRBD1. There are 17 residues in the CDR3. The V segment lost 4 bases and the J segment 9 bases; nucleotides outside the gene matches: 14. Germline-derived CDR1 and CDR2 are SGHTA and FQGNSA. CDR3 in amino acids: CASSSHTGTGVVRELFF. As DNA, the CDR3 is TGTGCCAGCAGCTCCCATACCGGGACAGGGGTCGTACGGGAGCTGTTTTTT.

The table lists this clonotype with many counts. The chain joins TRBV7-9 to TRBJ2-7, with D perhaps TRBD2 (6 bases). The CDR3 covers 14 residues. The V end lost 5 bases, the J end lost 2 bases, and 13 bases lay between the germline ends. Germline loops: CDR1 SEHNR, CDR2 FQNEAQ (reference sequence). CDR3 amino acids: CASSKGTSTYEQYF. In DNA, the CDR3 is TGTGCCAGCAGCAAGGGGACTTCTACCTACGAGCAGTACTTC.

Ten or more counts support this clonotype. The J gene is TRBJ2-7, the V gene TRBV20-1; D not resolved. CDR3 size: 16 residues. The V gene lost 3 bases and the J gene lost 6 bases, with 24 bases spanning the gap. CDR1 is DFQATT and CDR2 is SNEGSKA in the germline V gene (reference sequence). CDR3 residues: CSASVSGVLITGEQYF. CDR3 coding DNA: TGCAGTGCTAGTGTCTCTGGGGTCCTCATAACGGGCGAGCAGTACTTC.

This clonotype was observed a few times. V usage is TRBV18 and J usage is TRBJ2-1; weak D call: TRBD2 (6 bases). CDR1 and CDR2 (germline): KGHSH, LQKENI. The CDR3 runs to 17 residues. V lost 2 bases and J 4 bases, leaving 18 bases between the germline ends. The CDR3 reads CASSPGRSGKRYNEQFF. The CDR3 DNA is TGTGCCAGCTCACCAGGTCGTAGCGGCAAACGGTACAATGAGCAGTTCTTC.

In this sample, this clonotype turned up many times. The rearrangement links TRBV12-3 or TRBV12-4 to TRBJ2-3, with 10 bases that match TRBD2. The junction had 6 bases not matched to a gene; V was cut back by 2 bases and J by 4 bases. The CDR3 extends over 16 amino acids. As DNA, the CDR3 is TGTGCCAGCAGTTTATATGCTAGCGGGAGCCCAGATACGCAGTATTTT. It codes for CASSLYASGSPDTQYF.

This chain joins TRBV4-1 and TRBJ1-1; possible D gene TRBD1, 5 bases. V dropped 3 bases and J dropped 5 bases, with 19 bases sitting between them. This CDR3 has 16 residues. Germline V gene data show CDR1 as MGHRA and CDR2 as YSYEKL. The CDR3 region is CASSQSVMGDETEAFF. The CDR3 DNA is TGCGCCAGCAGCCAGTCAGTCATGGGGGACGAAACTGAAGCTTTCTTT.

This clonotype was detected ten times or more. J is TRBJ1-1 and V is TRBV12-3 or TRBV12-4; 8 bases map to TRBD1. V lost 3 bases and J lost 10; bases outside the gene matches: 16. This CDR3 has 16 residues. In nucleotides, the CDR3 is TGTGCCAGCAGTTTGTCTCTGTGGGGCGGGACAGGTGGAGCTTTCTTT. It translates to CASSLSLWGGTGGAFF.

This clonotype has ten or more counts. This rearrangement joins TRBV6-5 to TRBJ1-4, with 7 bases identical to TRBD1. From germline, CDR1 is MNHEY and CDR2 SVGAGI. The CDR3 runs to 19 residues. Trimming took 2 bases from V and 0 from J; bases not matched to a gene: 12. CDR3 in DNA: TGTGCCAGCAGTTACATGATCGGGACAGCCTTTGCAACTAATGAAAAACTGTTTTTT. Amino acids: CASSYMIGTAFATNEKLFF.

This clonotype occurred many times. This chain links TRBV27 with TRBJ2-1; 12 bases agree with TRBD1. The CDR3 length is 17 residues. The germline CDR1 and CDR2 sequences are MNHEY and SMNVEV (reference sequence). The junction had 10 bases not matched to a gene; V was cut back by 6 bases and J by 4 bases. In DNA, the CDR3 is TGTGCCAGCAGCCTACTTGGGACAGGGGGCGGATACAATGAGCAGTTCTTC. It yields the protein CASSLLGTGGGYNEQFF.

The chain uses TRBV20-1 and TRBJ2-5, with TRBD2 matching over 9 bases. The CDR3 is 14 residues long. The V and J ends lost 3 bases and 2 bases, in that order; junction bases with no gene match: 4. Germline V lookup: CDR1 DFQATT, CDR2 SNEGSKA (reference sequence). Written as DNA, the CDR3 is TGCAGTGCTAGTGGGCTAGCGGGACAAGAGACCCAGTACTTC. Translating gives CSASGLAGQETQYF.

This clonotype has a count of ten or more. The chain joins TRBV27 to TRBJ2-7; no clear D gene. The CDR3 consists of 12 residues. The V gene lost 5 bases and the J gene lost 5 bases, with 10 bases spanning the gap. Germline CDR1 MNHEY, CDR2 SMNVEV (reference sequence). CDR3 sequence: CASSPRPHEQYF. The CDR3, as DNA: TGTGCCAGCAGTCCCAGACCCCACGAGCAGTACTTC.

Many counts were recorded for this clonotype. This chain joins TRBV12-3 or TRBV12-4 and TRBJ2-7, with D unresolved. This CDR3 contains 14 residues. Trimming took 7 bases from V and 4 from J, leaving 17 bases between them. CDR3 residues: CASNPGPAWYEQYF. CDR3 DNA sequence: TGTGCCAGCAACCCCGGGCCAGCGTGGTACGAGCAGTACTTC.

This clonotype was seen at least ten times. CDR3 in amino acids: CSARDVGRRTGELFF. The CDR3 region has the DNA TGCAGTGCTCGGGACGTCGGACGGAGGACCGGGGAGCTGTTTTTT. This sequence joins TRBV20-1 and TRBJ2-2, with D perhaps assigned TRBD1 or TRBD2 (5 bases each). CDR3 length: 15 residues. V was trimmed by 5 bases and J by 5 bases, leaving 18 bases between them. In germline, CDR1 is DFQATT, CDR2 SNEGSKA (reference sequence).

This chain links TRBV28 with TRBJ1-5; a possible D gene is TRBD1 (5 bases). Trimming stripped 9 bases from V and 4 bases from J, with 13 bases between. This CDR3 has 13 residues. Germline V gives CDR1 MDHEN, CDR2 SYDVKM. The CDR3 nucleotides read TGTGCCAGTAACCCTGGGGGGAATCAGCCCCAGCATTTT. This gives the protein CASNPGGNQPQHF.

The CDR3 spells CASSPYRKATNEKLFF. In nucleotides, the CDR3 is TGTGCCAGCAGCCCATACAGGAAAGCAACTAATGAAAAACTGTTTTTT. This chain joins TRBV7-2 and TRBJ1-4; tentative D call: TRBD1 (5 bases). Trimming took off 5 bases at V and 0 bases at J, with 13 bases between the two ends. The germline CDR1 and CDR2 sequences are SGHTA and FQGNSA. The CDR3 runs to 16 residues.

This clonotype was counted only a few times. The V gene is TRBV7-6, the J gene TRBJ1-2, with unresolved D. Germline V gene sequence: CDR1 SGHVS, CDR2 FNYEAQ. The CDR3 runs 13 residues. The V end was cut by 4 bases, the J end by 0 bases, with 6 bases between. CDR3 amino acids: CASSYTPNYGYTF. CDR3 in DNA: TGTGCCAGCAGCTACACCCCTAACTATGGCTACACCTTC.

V gene TRBV12-3 or TRBV12-4 combines with J gene TRBJ1-6; no clear D. This CDR3 has 12 amino acids. The V end was cut by 10 bases, the J end by 5 bases, with 9 bases between. The CDR3 sequence: CATAGNNSPLHF. The CDR3 DNA reads as TGTGCCACGGCGGGAAATAATTCACCCCTCCACTTT.

This clonotype was picked up many times. This chain uses TRBV28 with TRBJ2-7, with D perhaps TRBD1 (6 bases). The CDR3 loop spans 15 amino acids. Trimming cost V 6 bases and J 6 bases, with 21 bases left between them. The germline CDR1 and CDR2 sequences are MDHEN and SYDVKM. As DNA, the CDR3 is TGTGCCAGCAGAGTAGGAGACAGGCCACCCAGCGAGCAGTACTTC. It yields the protein CASRVGDRPPSEQYF.

This clonotype was observed a handful of times. The chain carries TRBV4-1 and TRBJ2-7; 10 nucleotides line up with TRBD2. Germline V lookup: CDR1 MGHRA, CDR2 YSYEKL. There are 15 residues in the CDR3. With 2 bases clipped from V and 4 bases from J, the junction kept 5 bases outside the gene matches. The CDR3 region is CASSQRAGGPYEQYF. DNA for the CDR3: TGCGCCAGCAGCCAACGAGCGGGAGGGCCTTACGAGCAGTACTTC.

This clonotype has a count of ten or more. V gene TRBV2 combines with J gene TRBJ2-2, with D possibly being TRBD2 (7 bases). The germline V and J ends were trimmed by 7 bases and 3 bases, with 18 bases remaining between them. The CDR3 covers 16 residues. CDR1 SNHLY and CDR2 FYNNEI come from the germline V gene. The CDR3 loop reads CASTERGGRYTGELFF. The DNA of the CDR3 is TGTGCCAGCACCGAAAGGGGGGGCAGATACACCGGGGAGCTGTTTTTT.

Ten or more counts support this clonotype. This chain joins TRBV12-3 or TRBV12-4 and TRBJ2-3, with TRBD2 matching over 10 bases. V shed 6 bases and J 2 bases; nucleotides not matched to a gene: 11. The CDR3 consists of 17 residues. CDR3 DNA: TGTGCCAGCAGGGGCAGGACTAGCGGTCACCTCACAGATACGCAGTATTTT. Amino acid sequence: CASRGRTSGHLTDTQYF.

The sample holds many counts of this clonotype. The chain uses TRBV6-2 or TRBV6-3 and TRBJ2-1, with 10 bases lining up with TRBD1. Per the germline V gene, CDR1 is MNHEY and CDR2 is SVGEGT. V gave up 6 bases and J gave up 1 base; unmatched junction bases: 6. The CDR3 extends over 16 amino acids. The CDR3, as DNA: TGTGCCAGCAGAATACCGGGACAGGGGTCCTACAATGAGCAGTTCTTC. Its protein is CASRIPGQGSYNEQFF.

This clonotype was seen many times. V is TRBV12-3 or TRBV12-4 and J is TRBJ2-7; 13 positions match TRBD2. Unmatched junction bases numbered 5, after V lost 5 bases and J lost 4 bases. This CDR3 region has 15 residues. CDR3 residues: CASSPSGLAGYEQYF. The CDR3 region has the DNA TGTGCCAGCAGTCCGTCGGGACTAGCGGGATACGAGCAGTACTTC.

This clonotype showed up just a few times. The CDR3 DNA follows: TGCGCCAGCAGCTTTGACAGGGCCAATGAGCAGTTCTTC. Residues: CASSFDRANEQFF. The V gene is TRBV5-1, the J gene TRBJ2-1; TRBD1 aligns across 7 bases. From germline, CDR1 is SGHRS and CDR2 YFSETQ. The CDR3 is 13 residues long. The trim removed 2 bases at V and 6 bases at J, leaving 2 bases unmatched.